Below, one TCR beta chain is given with its context. The data originate from a study of T cell responses to AZD1222 COVID-19 vaccine. Germline V gene sequence: CDR1 LGHNT, CDR2 FRNRAP. V was clipped by 4 bases and J by 2 bases; unmatched bases: 7. CDR3 length: 16 amino acids. The table came from immunoSEQ multiplex PCR; TCRdb's copy has only in-frame clones and leaves some out. Of roughly 100,000 clones listed, around 87% are singletons. The TCR comes from an adult in good health. This chain connects TRBV12-5 to TRBJ2-7; 11 positions agree with TRBD2. The input for sequencing was peripheral blood, taken on day 0 of AZD1222 vaccination. The CDR3 sequence: CASGSPLAGGAYEQYF. CDR3 nucleotide sequence: TGTGCTAGTGGTTCCCCCCTAGCGGGGGGAGCCTACGAGCAGTACTTC.